The entry that follows covers one TCR beta chain sequence. Its cognate antigen has yet to be identified. Base quality data are lacking; no much larger clone is found one base away. All donors were healthy Caucasians. The study also sequenced three unrelated non-twin adults: a male aged 18 to 29, a male aged 50 to 59 and a female aged 50 to 59. Miltenyi CD45RO+ enrichment and human naive T-cell isolation kits were used to isolate memory (CD45RO+) and naive T cells from PBMC. From the cysteine up to the phenylalanine, the CDR3 has a length of 19 residues. Only the CDR3 DNA stays, 57 bases, in frame from base 1. Based on the germline V gene, the CDR1 and CDR2 sequences are SNHLY and FYNNEI. V trim: 4 bases; J trim: 2 bases; unmatched bases: 17. The record originates from a study of identical twins (dated by TCRdb to the mid-2010s). The study in broad terms: To test whether fetal clonotypes persist, the study used deep sequencing on TCR alpha and beta repertoires from monozygotic twins, unrelated adults of various ages, and cord blood. To rule out contamination, replicate twin experiments were performed at different times with different library preparation protocols. Overall results and qualifications from the work: Abundant cord blood beta clonotypes had fewer insertions, young adult naive repertoires showed a similar but weaker trend, and memory repertoires showed no such trend. In monozygotic twins, recombination models systematically underestimated out-of-frame TCR alpha sharing, but the models matched the sharing seen between unrelated individuals. Invariant T cells such as MAIT and iNKT could partly confound zero-insertion analyses, although diverse VJ usage argued against such confounding for most clonotypes. Because the same donors could not be followed over many years, conclusions were based on cross-sectional statistical analysis. The excess sharing between twins in beta out-of-frame sequences was weaker because fewer shared sequences reduced the signal-to-noise ratio. Compared with coincidental sharing between unrelated individuals, out-of-frame TCR alpha sequences shared between twins showed an excess of sequences with low generation probability.

Libraries were built with 5' RACE. Sequencing was performed on an Illumina HiSeq 2000. A universal primer binding site was added through template switching, and the final cDNA carried a unique molecular identifier so that TCR cDNA molecules could be counted accurately. First-strand cDNA for TCR alpha and beta chains was synthesized from specific primers in the conserved constant-segment region. To control for contamination, each cDNA library was double barcoded with a SMART-Mk sample barcode plus Illumina barcodes. TruSeq adapter sequences and Illumina sample barcodes were added in two successive PCR steps. Sequencing of the TCR alpha and beta cDNA libraries was done on the Illumina HiSeq platform using custom primers. For the original study's pipeline: MiGEC processed the raw reads to extract unique molecular identifiers, while MiXCR was used to determine the CDR3 positions. For each individual, recombination models were inferred using an EM algorithm with the repgenHMM and IGoR tools. Shared clonotypes were analyzed with the tcR package in R, and sharing was normalized by the product of cloneset sizes. To study raw recombination without the effects of thymic and clonal selection, out-of-frame nonproductive sequences were analyzed. TCRdb itself trimmed the public reads at Q25 with fastp, ran MiXCR and retained productive beta chains. A single entry per CDR3 protein holds the most common genes and DNA from its merged rows. TCRdb's processing, not the study's, gives the V and J calls here. Across this sample there are 400,000 to 500,000 distinct CDR3 sequences, with about 18% seen only once. Together, the top ten hold about 12% of the sample.

The sequence came from a man in his fifties or sixties in good health. Sequenced input: naive T cells sorted from blood. The sample's cell subset or site, from its label and the paper: cells isolated with a human naive T-cell isolation kit. The chain is made from TRBV2 and TRBJ2-1; a stretch of 7 junction bases matches TRBD2. This receptor has the CDR3 CASSASPWTRSRTYNEQFF. The sequenced DNA: TGTGCCAGCAGTGCTTCCCCTTGGACTAGATCGAGGACCTACAATGAGCAGTTCTTC.